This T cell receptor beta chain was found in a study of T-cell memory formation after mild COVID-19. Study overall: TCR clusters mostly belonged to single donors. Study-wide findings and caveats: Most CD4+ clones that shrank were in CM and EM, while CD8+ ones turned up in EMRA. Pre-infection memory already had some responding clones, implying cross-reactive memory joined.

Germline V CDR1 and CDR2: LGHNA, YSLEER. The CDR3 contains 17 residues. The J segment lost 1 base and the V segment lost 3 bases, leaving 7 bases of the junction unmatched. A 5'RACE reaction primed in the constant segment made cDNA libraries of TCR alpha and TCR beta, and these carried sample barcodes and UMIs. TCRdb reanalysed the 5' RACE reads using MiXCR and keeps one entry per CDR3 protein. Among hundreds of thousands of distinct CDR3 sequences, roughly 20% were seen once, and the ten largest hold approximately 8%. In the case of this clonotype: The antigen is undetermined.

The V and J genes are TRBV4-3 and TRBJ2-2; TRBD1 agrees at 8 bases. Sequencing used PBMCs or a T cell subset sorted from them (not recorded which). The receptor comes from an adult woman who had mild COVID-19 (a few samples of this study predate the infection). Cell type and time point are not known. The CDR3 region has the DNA TGCGCCAGCAGCCACCTTACCGGGACAGGGAACACCGGGGAGCTGTTTTTT. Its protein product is CASSHLTGTGNTGELFF.